This TCR beta chain is from a study of T-cell memory formation after mild COVID-19. The overall study: TCR clusters showed largely donor specificity. General study results and limits: Pre-infection memory held some responding clones, suggesting pre-existing cross-reactive T cells responded. Clones contracting over day 15 to 85 were CD4/CD8 balanced, with later expanders leaning CD4+. For second-wave clones that peaked at day 37, SARS-CoV-2 specificity went unverified.

This CDR3 is 15 amino acids long. CDR1 ENHRY and CDR2 SYGVKD come from the germline V gene. The V end lost 5 bases, the J end lost 0 bases, and 10 bases lay between the germline ends. TCRdb re-analysed the 5' RACE reads in MiXCR, keeping a single row per CDR3 protein. The sample includes about 290,000 distinct CDR3 sequences, approximately 15% seen only once; the top ten take roughly a fifth. This clonotype was counted only a few times. Its antigen remains unidentified. What was sequenced was PBMCs or a T cell subset sorted from them (not recorded which). The chain links TRBV10-3 to TRBJ1-4; no clear D gene. The TCR comes from a man in his late teens or twenties who had mild COVID-19 (a few samples of this study predate the infection). Cell type and time point are not known. CDR3 sequence reads: CAISRGVATNEKLFF. The CDR3 bases are TGTGCCATCAGTCGCGGAGTTGCAACTAATGAAAAACTGTTTTTT.